The rows below give T cell receptor beta chains drawn from one sample of a study of T cell responses to AZD1222 COVID-19 vaccine. Only in-frame clones appear in the TCRdb table, and some are missing; sequencing was by immunoSEQ multiplex PCR. The sample carries about 160,000 clones, 90% to 95% recorded once. The specimen was peripheral blood, collected on day 0 of AZD1222 vaccination. The receptors come from an adult in good health. Both conserved end residues are trimmed from each CDR3. Not every row has a clone size; where given, it reads once, few, many or a size class.

size | J | V | CDR3
NA | TRBJ1-2 | TRBV28 | ASSQGYHYGYT
NA | TRBJ1-1 | TRBV19 | ASRNRDRDTEAF
NA | TRBJ2-3 | TRBV4-1 | ASSQGPGTQY
NA | TRBJ1-2 | TRBV5-8 | ASTLRDSYGYT
NA | TRBJ1-2 | TRBV4-3 | ASSQGEGRVGYGYT
NA | TRBJ2-1 | TRBV7-2 | ASSLAWTAYNEQF
NA | TRBJ1-5 | TRBV19 | ASSPGTGGNQPQH
NA | TRBJ2-7 | TRBV28 | ASSLGLPKNEQY
NA | TRBJ2-2 | TRBV7-7 | ASSPRSWEDNTGELF
NA | TRBJ1-1 | TRBV28 | ASSLRLTGPGRAF
NA | TRBJ1-1 | TRBV3-1/TRBV3-2 | ASSQGVANTEAF
NA | TRBJ1-1 | TRBV28 | AGATGLTEAF
NA | TRBJ2-2 | TRBV19 | ASSSGLENTGELF
NA | TRBJ2-7 | TRBV7-8 | ASSPLVPGQSNEQY
NA | TRBJ2-3 | TRBV29-1 | SVARTGKIDTQY
few | TRBJ2-7 | TRBV19 | ASSIEFRHSEQY
once | TRBJ1-1 | TRBV28 | ASSSRMGLNTEAF
NA | TRBJ1-1 | TRBV19 | ASSPEPALGNSEAF
NA | TRBJ2-1 | TRBV5-1 | ASRAGTSGDNEQF
NA | TRBJ1-1 | TRBV6-5 | ASKASRPNRGAF
NA | TRBJ1-5 | TRBV19 | ASSIVGDQPQH
NA | TRBJ2-7 | TRBV7-9 | ASSSAGQIPYEQY
NA | TRBJ1-1 | TRBV7-2 | ASSLGDRGLVTEAF
NA | TRBJ2-1 | TRBV27 | ASSFPRGAYNEQF
NA | TRBJ2-2 | TRBV11-2 | ASSLRQVDTGELF
NA | TRBJ2-5 | TRBV5-5 | ASSETAGALQETQY
NA | TRBJ2-7 | TRBV6-1 | ASSELWVSAYEQY
NA | TRBJ1-5 | TRBV30 | AWSSYPDQPQH
once | TRBJ2-3 | TRBV19 | ASRAPTLDTQY
once | TRBJ2-7 | TRBV10-1 | ASSEILGESSYEQY
NA | TRBJ2-7 | TRBV6-5 | ASRPARGTYEQY
NA | TRBJ2-7 | TRBV7-8 | ASSLELAGAYEQY
NA | TRBJ2-3 | TRBV11-2 | ASSLKGAWTDTQY
NA | TRBJ2-7 | TRBV5-1 | ASSQGLAGDNEQY
NA | TRBJ2-7 | TRBV6-2/TRBV6-3 | ASSYSISRTSGSGEQY
few | TRBJ1-1 | TRBV7-9 | ASSFEGNTEAF
NA | TRBJ1-1 | TRBV28 | ASSSSVGVTEAF
NA | TRBJ2-2 | TRBV30 | AWSATSGSRTGELF
NA | TRBJ2-1 | TRBV24-1 | ATSDSGQITGGQF
NA | TRBJ1-5 | TRBV9 | ASSNGRGQGEQPQH
NA | TRBJ2-7 | TRBV5-4 | ASRPPLGFYEQY
NA | TRBJ1-1 | TRBV5-1 | ASSLQIQGHTEAF
once | TRBJ1-6 | TRBV27 | ASSPPSSYNSPLH
NA | TRBJ2-5 | TRBV18 | ASSPPSQETQY
NA | TRBJ2-5 | TRBV7-3 | ASSPRAGVGETQY
NA | TRBJ2-5 | TRBV2 | AGGWAQETQY
NA | TRBJ1-1 | TRBV9 | ASSPSYRGSEAF
NA | TRBJ2-6 | TRBV24-1 | ATSDLGVGGANVLT
NA | TRBJ2-1 | TRBV11-1 | ASRRTGLDNEQF
NA | TRBJ2-7 | TRBV6-5 | ASRAGSVYEQY
NA | TRBJ2-7 | TRBV7-2 | ASSPPGLRSYEQY
NA | TRBJ1-5 | TRBV7-9 | ASSLIRGRDSNQPQH
NA | TRBJ2-7 | TRBV3-1/TRBV3-2 | ASSQGAGGGYEQY